The rows below give T cell receptor beta chains drawn from one sample of a study of CD8 T cells in Susac syndrome. TCRdb reprocessed the immunoSEQ multiplex PCR reads via MiXCR and lists one record per CDR3 protein. The sample records around 95,000 distinct CDR3 sequences, about 96% being singletons. The material sequenced was CD8+ T cells from PBMCs. The receptors come from a human donor with Susac syndrome. Each CDR3 is given with its conserved first and last residue. The order of the fields is V gene, J gene, clone size, D gene, CDR3 DNA, CDR3 protein. A D gene is named only where the DNA matches it firmly. For some rows the clone size is stated as once, few or many, or as a class when expanded; others skip it.

V: TRBV7-6
J: TRBJ2-5
size: -
D: TRBD1
DNA: TGTGCCAGCAGCCAGACCAGGGGGAAAGAGACCCAGTACTTC
CDR3: CASSQTRGKETQYF

V: TRBV20-1
J: TRBJ2-6
size: -
D: -
DNA: TGCAGTGCCAGGGGAGCGGGGGCCAACGTCCTGACTTTC
CDR3: CSARGAGANVLTF

V: TRBV28
J: TRBJ2-5
size: -
D: TRBD2
DNA: TGTGCCAGCGGCGGCGGGAGGGCCCCGGAGACCCAGTACTTC
CDR3: CASGGGRAPETQYF

V: TRBV6-5
J: TRBJ2-7
size: -
D: -
DNA: TGTGCCAGCAGTACCCACGACGAGCAGTACTTC
CDR3: CASSTHDEQYF

V: TRBV5-4
J: TRBJ2-3
size: -
D: TRBD2
DNA: TGTGCCAGCAGCACGGGACTAGCGGGAGGGCAGACAGATACGCAGTATTTT
CDR3: CASSTGLAGGQTDTQYF

V: TRBV28
J: TRBJ1-5
size: once
D: TRBD1
DNA: TGTGCCAGCAGTTCTGGACAGGGGAGTTATAGCAATCAGCCCCAGCATTTT
CDR3: CASSSGQGSYSNQPQHF

V: TRBV7-9
J: TRBJ2-5
size: -
D: -
DNA: TGTGCCAGCAGCCACCCGTCGGGGGAGACCCAGTACTTC
CDR3: CASSHPSGETQYF

V: TRBV10-3
J: TRBJ2-1
size: once
D: -
DNA: TGTGCCATCAGTGAGGGGAAATCCTACAATGAGCAGTTCTTC
CDR3: CAISEGKSYNEQFF

V: TRBV29-1
J: TRBJ1-2
size: -
D: -
DNA: TGCAGCGTCGAAGACAGGACTAACTATGGCTACACCTTC
CDR3: CSVEDRTNYGYTF

V: TRBV11-2
J: TRBJ2-2
size: -
D: TRBD2
DNA: TGTGCCAGCAGCGTGGTCACTAGCGGGGCAACCGGGGAGCTGTTTTTT
CDR3: CASSVVTSGATGELFF

V: TRBV4-1
J: TRBJ2-1
size: -
D: -
DNA: TGCGCCAGCAGCCAAGATCCGGGGGCGGCGTATGAGCAGTTCTTC
CDR3: CASSQDPGAAYEQFF

V: TRBV5-1
J: TRBJ2-5
size: -
D: -
DNA: TGCGCCAGCAGCCTGGACGGGGGGCTGACCCAGTACTTC
CDR3: CASSLDGGLTQYF

V: TRBV9
J: TRBJ2-2
size: -
D: TRBD2
DNA: TGTGCCAGCAGCTCCAGCCGGGCTAGCGGGGAAAACACCGGGGAGCTGTTTTTT
CDR3: CASSSSRASGENTGELFF

V: TRBV9
J: TRBJ2-1
size: once
D: -
DNA: TGTGCCAGCAGCGTCTCCGGGACTGATCCCTACAATGAGCAGTTCTTC
CDR3: CASSVSGTDPYNEQFF

V: TRBV14
J: TRBJ2-7
size: -
D: TRBD1
DNA: TGTGCCAGCAGCCAAGATCCGGGACAGGGGTACTACGAGCAGTACTTC
CDR3: CASSQDPGQGYYEQYF

V: TRBV12-3/TRBV12-4
J: TRBJ2-7
size: once
D: TRBD2
DNA: TGTGCCAGCAGTTGGTCCAGCGGGAGGCTTAACGAGCAGTACTTC
CDR3: CASSWSSGRLNEQYF

V: TRBV6-5
J: TRBJ2-5
size: -
D: -
DNA: TGTGCCAGCAGTCCCCTCTCAACCGGAGAGACCCAGTACTTC
CDR3: CASSPLSTGETQYF

V: TRBV29-1
J: TRBJ1-2
size: -
D: -
DNA: TGCAGCGCGGCTCAATTTTATGGCTACACCTTC
CDR3: CSAAQFYGYTF

V: TRBV20-1
J: TRBJ1-1
size: -
D: -
DNA: TGCAGTGCTAGAGGCCAGACTGAAATCACTGAAGCTTTCTTT
CDR3: CSARGQTEITEAFF

V: TRBV7-9
J: TRBJ2-1
size: -
D: -
DNA: TGTGCCAGCAGCTTAGCGCCCCAGGCTTTGATCTTC
CDR3: CASSLAPQALIF

V: TRBV7-9
J: TRBJ1-2
size: once
D: -
DNA: TGTGCCAGCAACGACGGGGGACGCGGTGGCTACACCTTC
CDR3: CASNDGGRGGYTF

V: TRBV14
J: TRBJ2-7
size: -
D: TRBD1
DNA: TGTGCCAGCGGGTACAGGGGATCCTACGAGCAGTACTTC
CDR3: CASGYRGSYEQYF

V: TRBV5-6
J: TRBJ1-5
size: -
D: -
DNA: TGTGCCAGCCAATCTTTCAATCAGCCCCAGCATTTT
CDR3: CASQSFNQPQHF

V: TRBV29-1
J: TRBJ1-2
size: -
D: -
DNA: TGCAGCGTTATAGGGGGGGACTATGGCTACACCTTC
CDR3: CSVIGGDYGYTF

V: TRBV20-1
J: TRBJ2-5
size: -
D: -
DNA: TGCAGTGCTAGAGATGGCGGACTGCTCCAAGAGACCCAGTACTTC
CDR3: CSARDGGLLQETQYF

V: TRBV20-1
J: TRBJ2-7
size: -
D: TRBD2
DNA: TGCAGTGCTACCAATCTAGCGGAGCTATACGAGCAGTACTTC
CDR3: CSATNLAELYEQYF

V: TRBV24-1
J: TRBJ1-2
size: -
D: -
DNA: TGTGCCACCAGTGATCGGACAGTCGGAGGCTACACCTTC
CDR3: CATSDRTVGGYTF

V: TRBV20-1
J: TRBJ1-2
size: -
D: -
DNA: TGCAGTGCTAGAGATAATGGGGGTGGCGGCTACACCTTC
CDR3: CSARDNGGGGYTF

V: TRBV5-4
J: TRBJ2-3
size: -
D: -
DNA: TGTGCCAGCAGCCCCTCTACGAGGGTAGATACGCAGTATTTT
CDR3: CASSPSTRVDTQYF

V: TRBV9
J: TRBJ2-5
size: -
D: -
DNA: TGTGCCAGCAGCGTAGGACCAAGTCTCCAAGAGACCCAGTACTTC
CDR3: CASSVGPSLQETQYF

V: TRBV13
J: TRBJ2-1
size: -
D: -
DNA: TGTGCCAGCAGCTCCCGGGCGGTATACAATGAGCAGTTCTTC
CDR3: CASSSRAVYNEQFF

V: TRBV3-1
J: TRBJ2-7
size: -
D: -
DNA: TGTGCCAGCAGCCAAGGGGCAGGGTTCTACGAGCAGTACTTC
CDR3: CASSQGAGFYEQYF

V: TRBV25-1
J: TRBJ2-1
size: -
D: -
DNA: TGTGCCAGCAGTGAAGTACGGAGCTCCTACAATGAGCAGTTCTTC
CDR3: CASSEVRSSYNEQFF

V: TRBV19
J: TRBJ2-5
size: -
D: -
DNA: TGTGCCAGTAGTAGTCGGGACACCCTTGAAGAGACCCAGTACTTC
CDR3: CASSSRDTLEETQYF

V: TRBV12-3/TRBV12-4
J: TRBJ2-5
size: -
D: -
DNA: TGTGCCAGCAGGGGAGGGGGAGAGGAGACCCAGTACTTC
CDR3: CASRGGGEETQYF

V: TRBV5-1
J: TRBJ1-1
size: -
D: -
DNA: TGCGCCAGCAAGGATGGTACCACAGTCAACCAAATGAACACTGAAGCTTTCTTT
CDR3: CASKDGTTVNQMNTEAFF

V: TRBV20-1
J: TRBJ2-7
size: once
D: TRBD1
DNA: TGCAGTGCTAGCATACAGGGGAACGAGCAGTACTTC
CDR3: CSASIQGNEQYF

V: TRBV3-1
J: TRBJ2-7
size: -
D: -
DNA: TGTGCCAGCAGCGTCGGCGGGACTCGGCCCTACGAGCAGTACTTC
CDR3: CASSVGGTRPYEQYF

V: TRBV2
J: TRBJ2-1
size: -
D: -
DNA: TGTGCCAGCAGTGAGGGGGTCAATGAGCAGTTCTTC
CDR3: CASSEGVNEQFF

V: TRBV28
J: TRBJ2-3
size: -
D: TRBD2
DNA: TGTGCCAGCAGCTACGGGACTAGCGGGATAGGAGATACGCAGTATTTT
CDR3: CASSYGTSGIGDTQYF

V: TRBV2
J: TRBJ2-7
size: -
D: -
DNA: TGTGCCAGCACTGCCGATGACTACGAGCAGTACTTC
CDR3: CASTADDYEQYF

V: TRBV9
J: TRBJ2-1
size: -
D: -
DNA: TGTGCCAGCAGCACATCAGGGTCCCACAATGAGCAGTTCTTC
CDR3: CASSTSGSHNEQFF

V: TRBV24-1
J: TRBJ2-7
size: -
D: TRBD2
DNA: TGTGCCACCAGCCGGGGGGGGGAGCAGTACTTC
CDR3: CATSRGGEQYF

V: TRBV29-1
J: TRBJ2-7
size: -
D: -
DNA: TGCAGCGTGGGGGGAGGCGACAGGTTAAGTTACGAGCAGTACTTC
CDR3: CSVGGGDRLSYEQYF

V: TRBV6-6
J: TRBJ1-1
size: -
D: -
DNA: TGTGCCAGCAGTTACTCCGCCGGGGGGCCCACTGAAGCTTTCTTT
CDR3: CASSYSAGGPTEAFF

V: TRBV12-3/TRBV12-4
J: TRBJ2-4
size: once
D: -
DNA: TGTGCCGGGGGCGGAAACATTCAGTACTTC
CDR3: CAGGGNIQYF

V: TRBV5-1
J: TRBJ2-3
size: -
D: -
DNA: TGCGCCAGCACCCACCCTAGCACAGATACGCAGTATTTT
CDR3: CASTHPSTDTQYF

V: TRBV14
J: TRBJ2-1
size: -
D: TRBD2
DNA: TGTGCCAGCAGCCAGACTAGCGGGGTACCGGAGCAGTTCTTC
CDR3: CASSQTSGVPEQFF

V: TRBV3-1
J: TRBJ2-1
size: -
D: -
DNA: TGTGCCAGCAGCCAAGATCGACAGTCAAAGTTCTTC
CDR3: CASSQDRQSKFF

V: TRBV5-1
J: TRBJ2-5
size: -
D: -
DNA: TGCGCCAGCAGCAGATTAACAGGGATGGAGGAGACCCAGTACTTC
CDR3: CASSRLTGMEETQYF

V: TRBV5-1
J: TRBJ2-5
size: few
D: -
DNA: TGTGCCAGCAGCTTGGGGCAGCAAGAGACCCAGTACTTC
CDR3: CASSLGQQETQYF

V: TRBV5-6
J: TRBJ2-6
size: -
D: TRBD1
DNA: TGTGCCAGCAGCTGGCTAGGGACAGGAGTCTCTGGGGCCAACGTCCTGACTTTC
CDR3: CASSWLGTGVSGANVLTF

V: TRBV5-4
J: TRBJ1-1
size: -
D: -
DNA: TGTGCCAGCAGCTTGGAACAGCGATTTATGAACACTGAAGCTTTCTTT
CDR3: CASSLEQRFMNTEAFF

V: TRBV9
J: TRBJ2-5
size: -
D: TRBD2
DNA: TGTGCCAGCAGCCTTACTAGCGTCCAAGAGACCCAGTACTTC
CDR3: CASSLTSVQETQYF

V: TRBV12-3/TRBV12-4
J: TRBJ2-1
size: -
D: TRBD2
DNA: TGTGCCAGCAGTCCATCGGGACTAGCGGTCGGCGGGGAGCAGTTCTTC
CDR3: CASSPSGLAVGGEQFF